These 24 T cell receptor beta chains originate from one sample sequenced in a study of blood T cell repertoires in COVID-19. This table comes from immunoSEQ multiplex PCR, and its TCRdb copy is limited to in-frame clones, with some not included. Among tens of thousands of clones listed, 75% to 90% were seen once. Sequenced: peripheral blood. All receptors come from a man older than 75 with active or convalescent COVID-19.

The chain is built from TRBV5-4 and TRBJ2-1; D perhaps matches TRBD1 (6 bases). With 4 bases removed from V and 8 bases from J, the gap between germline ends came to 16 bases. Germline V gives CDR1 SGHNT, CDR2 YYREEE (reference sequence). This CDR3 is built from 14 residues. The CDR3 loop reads CASSLRTAGDEQFF. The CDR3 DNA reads TGTGCCAGCAGCCTGAGGACAGCTGGCGATGAGCAGTTCTTC.

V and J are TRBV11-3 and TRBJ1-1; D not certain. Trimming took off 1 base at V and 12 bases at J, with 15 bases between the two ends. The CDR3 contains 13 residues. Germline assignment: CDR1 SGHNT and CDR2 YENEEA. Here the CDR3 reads CASSLGGPGLTFF. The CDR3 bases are TGTGCCAGCAGCTTAGGCGGTCCGGGGTTGACTTTCTTT.

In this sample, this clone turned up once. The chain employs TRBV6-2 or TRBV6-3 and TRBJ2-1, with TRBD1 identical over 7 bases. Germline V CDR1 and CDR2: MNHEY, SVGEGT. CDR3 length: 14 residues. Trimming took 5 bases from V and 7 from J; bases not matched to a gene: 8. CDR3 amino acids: CASSEATGANEQFF. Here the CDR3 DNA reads TGTGCCAGCAGTGAGGCCACAGGGGCAAATGAGCAGTTCTTC.

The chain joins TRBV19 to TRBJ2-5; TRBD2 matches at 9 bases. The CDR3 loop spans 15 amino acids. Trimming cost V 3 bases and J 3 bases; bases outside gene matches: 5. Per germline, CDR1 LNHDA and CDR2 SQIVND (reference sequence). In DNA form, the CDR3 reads TGTGCCAGTAGTATTCAGCGGGGGGTTAAAGAGACCCAGTACTTC. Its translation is CASSIQRGVKETQYF.

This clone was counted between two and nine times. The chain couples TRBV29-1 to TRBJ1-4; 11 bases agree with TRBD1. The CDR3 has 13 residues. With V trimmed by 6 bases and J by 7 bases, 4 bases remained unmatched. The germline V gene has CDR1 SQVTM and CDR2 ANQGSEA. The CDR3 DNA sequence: TGCAGCGTCCAGGGACAGGGGGTTGAAAAACTGTTTTTT. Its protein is CSVQGQGVEKLFF. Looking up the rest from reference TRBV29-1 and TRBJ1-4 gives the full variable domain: SAVISQKPSRDICQRGTSLTIQCQVDSQVTMMFWYRQQPGQSLTLIATANQGSEATYESGFVIDKFPISRPNLTFSTLTVSNMSPEDSSIYLCSVQGQGVEKLFFGSGTQLSVL.

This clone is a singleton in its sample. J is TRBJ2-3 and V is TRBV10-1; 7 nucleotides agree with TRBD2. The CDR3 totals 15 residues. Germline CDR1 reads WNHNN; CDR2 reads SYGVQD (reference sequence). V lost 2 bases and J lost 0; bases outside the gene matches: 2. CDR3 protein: CASSEAGASTDTQYF. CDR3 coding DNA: TGCGCCAGCAGTGAGGCGGGAGCCAGCACAGATACGCAGTATTTT.

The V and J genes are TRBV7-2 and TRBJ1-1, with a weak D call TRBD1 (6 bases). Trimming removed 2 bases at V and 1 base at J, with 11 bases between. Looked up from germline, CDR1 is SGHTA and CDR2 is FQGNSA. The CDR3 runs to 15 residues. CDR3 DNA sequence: TGTGCCAGCAGCTTAAAACGGACAGCGAACACTGAAGCTTTCTTT. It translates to CASSLKRTANTEAFF. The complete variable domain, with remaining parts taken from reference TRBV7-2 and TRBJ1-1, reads GAGVSQSPSNKVTEKGKDVELRCDPISGHTALYWYRQSLGQGLEFLIYFQGNSAPDKSGLPSDRFSAERTGGSVSTLTIQRTQQEDSAVYLCASSLKRTANTEAFFGQGTRLTVV.

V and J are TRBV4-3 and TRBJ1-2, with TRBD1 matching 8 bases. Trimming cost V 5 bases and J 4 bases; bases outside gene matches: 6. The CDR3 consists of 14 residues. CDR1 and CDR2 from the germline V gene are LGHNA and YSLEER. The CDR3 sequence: CASSSSDRVYGYTF. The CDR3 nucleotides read TGCGCCAGCAGCTCCTCGGACAGGGTCTATGGCTACACCTTC.

The CDR3 DNA sequence: TGTGCCTGCGTTTTGGATGGCTACACCTTC. Translating it yields CACVLDGYTF. This chain links TRBV19 with TRBJ1-2; D is uncertain. Trimming left V 11 bases short and J 6 bases short, with 10 bases between. The CDR3 loop spans 10 amino acids. The germline gives CDR1 LNHDA, CDR2 SQIVND (reference sequence).

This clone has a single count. The CDR3 here is CASIVGTGRGQPQHF. DNA for the CDR3: TGTGCCAGCATTGTGGGGACAGGGAGGGGTCAGCCCCAGCATTTT. This chain joins TRBV6-5 and TRBJ1-5; 9 nucleotides line up with TRBD1. The CDR3 runs 15 residues. CDR1 is MNHEY, CDR2 SVGAGI, per germline. J gave up 6 bases and V 7 bases, and 10 bases lay outside the gene matches.

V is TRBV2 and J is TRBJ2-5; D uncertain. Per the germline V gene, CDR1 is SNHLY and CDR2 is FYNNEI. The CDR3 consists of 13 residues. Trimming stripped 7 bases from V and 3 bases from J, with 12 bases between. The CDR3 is CASNQNREETQYF. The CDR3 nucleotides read TGTGCCAGCAACCAGAACAGAGAAGAGACCCAGTACTTC.

The CDR3, as DNA: TGCGCCAGCAGCTTGCAGGGCGACCCGAGCACTGAAGCTTTCTTT. The encoded protein is CASSLQGDPSTEAFF. The chain combines TRBV5-1 with TRBJ1-1; tentative D call: TRBD1 (5 bases). CDR1 SGHRS and CDR2 YFSETQ come from the germline V gene. The CDR3 has 15 residues. Trimming took off 1 base at V and 4 bases at J, with 14 bases between the two ends.

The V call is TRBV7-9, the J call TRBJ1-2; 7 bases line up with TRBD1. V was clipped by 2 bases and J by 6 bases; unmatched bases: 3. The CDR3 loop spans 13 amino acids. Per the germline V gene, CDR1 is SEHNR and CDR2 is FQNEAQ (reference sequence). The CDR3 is CASSLLRGDGYTF. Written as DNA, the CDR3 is TGTGCCAGCAGCTTACTCAGGGGGGATGGCTACACCTTC.

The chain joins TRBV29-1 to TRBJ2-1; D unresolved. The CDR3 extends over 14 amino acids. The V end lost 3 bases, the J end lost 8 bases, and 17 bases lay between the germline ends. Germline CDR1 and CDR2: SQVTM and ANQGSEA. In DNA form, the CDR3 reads TGCAGCGTTGATCTCCGGTCGCAAGGAGATGAGCAGTTCTTC. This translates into CSVDLRSQGDEQFF.

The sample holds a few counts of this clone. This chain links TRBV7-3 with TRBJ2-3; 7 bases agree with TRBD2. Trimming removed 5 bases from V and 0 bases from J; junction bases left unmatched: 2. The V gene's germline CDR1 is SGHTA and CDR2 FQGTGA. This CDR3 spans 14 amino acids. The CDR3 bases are TGTGCCAGCAGCCTTAGCGGGAGCACAGATACGCAGTATTTT. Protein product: CASSLSGSTDTQYF.

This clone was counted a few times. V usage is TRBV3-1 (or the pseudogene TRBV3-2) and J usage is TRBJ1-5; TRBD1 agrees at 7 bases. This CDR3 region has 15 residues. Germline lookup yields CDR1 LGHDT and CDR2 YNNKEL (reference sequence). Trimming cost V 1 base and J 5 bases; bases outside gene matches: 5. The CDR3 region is CASSQGRTGYQPQHF. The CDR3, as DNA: TGTGCCAGCAGCCAAGGGCGGACAGGTTATCAGCCCCAGCATTTT.

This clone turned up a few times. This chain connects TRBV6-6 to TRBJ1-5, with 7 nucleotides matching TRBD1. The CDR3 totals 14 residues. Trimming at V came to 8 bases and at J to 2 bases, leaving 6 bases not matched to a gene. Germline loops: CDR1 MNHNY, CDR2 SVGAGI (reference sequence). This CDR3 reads CASGDRVGNQPQHF. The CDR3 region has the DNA TGTGCCAGCGGCGACAGGGTTGGCAATCAGCCCCAGCATTTT.

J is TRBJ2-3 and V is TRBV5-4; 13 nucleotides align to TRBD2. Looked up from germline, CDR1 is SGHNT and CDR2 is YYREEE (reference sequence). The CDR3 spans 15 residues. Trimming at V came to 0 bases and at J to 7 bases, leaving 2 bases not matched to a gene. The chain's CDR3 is CASSLGTSGRNTQYF. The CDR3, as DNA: TGTGCCAGCAGCTTGGGGACTAGCGGGAGAAATACGCAGTATTTT.

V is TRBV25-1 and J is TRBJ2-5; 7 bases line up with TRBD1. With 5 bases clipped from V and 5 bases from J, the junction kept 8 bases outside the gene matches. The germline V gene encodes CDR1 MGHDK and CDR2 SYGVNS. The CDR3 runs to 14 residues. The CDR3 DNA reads TGTGCCAGCAGTCTGCGGGCCAGGGGGGAGACCCAGTACTTC. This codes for CASSLRARGETQYF. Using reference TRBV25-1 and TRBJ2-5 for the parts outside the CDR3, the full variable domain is EADIYQTPRYLVIGTGKKITLECSQTMGHDKMYWYQQDPGMELHLIHYSYGVNSTEKGDLSSESTVSRIRTEHFPLTLESARPSHTSQYLCASSLRARGETQYFGPGTRLLVL.

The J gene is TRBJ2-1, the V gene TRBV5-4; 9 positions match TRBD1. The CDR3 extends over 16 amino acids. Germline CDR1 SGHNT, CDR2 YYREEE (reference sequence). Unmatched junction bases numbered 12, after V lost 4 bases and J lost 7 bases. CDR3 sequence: CASSKGVGTGSNEQFF. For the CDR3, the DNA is TGTGCCAGCAGCAAGGGGGTGGGGACAGGGAGTAATGAGCAGTTCTTC.

CDR3 nucleotide sequence: TGTGCCAGCAGCGAGACAGCTACCTCCTATAATTCACCCCTCCACTTT. This gives the protein CASSETATSYNSPLHF. The rearrangement joins TRBV5-5 to TRBJ1-6, with TRBD1 as a possible D gene (5 bases). Trimming took 4 bases from V and 0 from J, leaving 11 bases between them. CDR1 SGHKS and CDR2 YYEKEE come from the germline V gene (reference sequence). The CDR3 loop spans 16 amino acids.

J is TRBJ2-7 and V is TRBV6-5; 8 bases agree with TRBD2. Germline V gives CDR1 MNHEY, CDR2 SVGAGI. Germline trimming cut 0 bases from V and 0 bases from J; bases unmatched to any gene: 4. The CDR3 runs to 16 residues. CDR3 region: CASSYSWTSRSYEQYF. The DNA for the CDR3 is TGTGCCAGCAGTTACTCCTGGACTAGCCGCTCCTACGAGCAGTACTTC.

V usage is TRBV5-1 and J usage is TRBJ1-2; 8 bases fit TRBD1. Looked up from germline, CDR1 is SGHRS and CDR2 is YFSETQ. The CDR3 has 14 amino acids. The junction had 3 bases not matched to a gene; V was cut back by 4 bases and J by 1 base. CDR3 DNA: TGCGCCAGCAGCCGGGGACAGGATAACTATGGCTACACCTTC. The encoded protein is CASSRGQDNYGYTF.

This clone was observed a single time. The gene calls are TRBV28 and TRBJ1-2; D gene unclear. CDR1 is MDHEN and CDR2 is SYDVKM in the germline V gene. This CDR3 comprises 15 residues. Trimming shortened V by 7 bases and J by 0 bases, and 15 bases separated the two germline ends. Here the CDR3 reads CASNTQGLTNYGYTF. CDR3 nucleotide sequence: TGTGCCAGCAATACCCAAGGACTAACTAACTATGGCTACACCTTC.